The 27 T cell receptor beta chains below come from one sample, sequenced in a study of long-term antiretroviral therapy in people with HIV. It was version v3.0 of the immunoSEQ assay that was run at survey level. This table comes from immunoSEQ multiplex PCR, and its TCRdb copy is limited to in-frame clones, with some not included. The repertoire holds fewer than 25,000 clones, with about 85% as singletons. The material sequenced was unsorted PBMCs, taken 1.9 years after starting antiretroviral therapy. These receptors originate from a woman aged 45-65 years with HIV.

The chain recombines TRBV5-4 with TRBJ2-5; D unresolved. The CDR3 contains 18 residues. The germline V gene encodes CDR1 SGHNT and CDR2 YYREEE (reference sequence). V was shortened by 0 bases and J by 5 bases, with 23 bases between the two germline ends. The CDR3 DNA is TGTGCCAGCAGCTTGGCCCTGGATTCGGCTAGTACGACGGAGACCCAGTACTTC. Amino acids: CASSLALDSASTTETQYF.

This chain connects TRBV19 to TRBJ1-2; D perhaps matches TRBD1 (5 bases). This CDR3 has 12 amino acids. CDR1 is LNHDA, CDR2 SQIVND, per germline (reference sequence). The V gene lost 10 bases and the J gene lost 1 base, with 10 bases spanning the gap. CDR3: CATAGGNYGYTF. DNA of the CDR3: TGTGCCACCGCCGGGGGTAACTATGGCTACACCTTC.

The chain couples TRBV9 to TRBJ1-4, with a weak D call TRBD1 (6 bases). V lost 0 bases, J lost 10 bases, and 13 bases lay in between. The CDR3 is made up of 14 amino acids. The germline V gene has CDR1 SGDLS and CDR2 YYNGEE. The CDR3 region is CASSVDTGMGKLFF. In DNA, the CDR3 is TGTGCCAGCAGCGTAGACACAGGGATGGGAAAACTGTTTTTT. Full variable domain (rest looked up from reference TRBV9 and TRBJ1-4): DSGVTQTPKHLITATGQRVTLRCSPRSGDLSVYWYQQSLDQGLQFLIQYYNGEERAKGNILERFSAQQFPDLHSELNLSSLELGDSALYFCASSVDTGMGKLFFGSGTQLSVL.

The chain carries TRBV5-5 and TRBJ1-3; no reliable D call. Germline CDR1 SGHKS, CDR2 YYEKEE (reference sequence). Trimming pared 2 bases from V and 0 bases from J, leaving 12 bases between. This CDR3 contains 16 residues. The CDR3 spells CASSFRLRDSGNTIYF. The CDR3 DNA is TGTGCCAGCAGCTTTAGGTTAAGAGACTCTGGAAACACCATATATTTT. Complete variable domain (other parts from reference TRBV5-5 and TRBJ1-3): DAGVTQSPTHLIKTRGQQVTLRCSPISGHKSVSWYQQVLGQGPQFIFQYYEKEERGRGNFPDRFSARQFPNYSSELNVNALLLGDSALYLCASSFRLRDSGNTIYFGEGSWLTVV.

The CDR3 DNA follows: TGTGCCAGCAGCAAGAGACAGGGGTCTTACACAGATACGCAGTATTTT. This encodes CASSKRQGSYTDTQYF. V and J are TRBV7-8 and TRBJ2-3, with 8 nucleotides matching TRBD1. The germline gives CDR1 SGHVS, CDR2 FQNEAQ. This CDR3 has 16 residues. The V and J ends lost 5 bases and 2 bases, in that order; junction bases with no gene match: 9.

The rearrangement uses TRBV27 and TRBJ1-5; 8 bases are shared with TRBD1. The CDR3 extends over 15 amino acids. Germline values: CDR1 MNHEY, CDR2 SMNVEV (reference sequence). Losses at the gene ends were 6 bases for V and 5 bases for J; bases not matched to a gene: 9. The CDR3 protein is CASSSGQGGDQPQHF. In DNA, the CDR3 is TGTGCCAGCAGCTCAGGACAGGGAGGGGATCAGCCCCAGCATTTT.

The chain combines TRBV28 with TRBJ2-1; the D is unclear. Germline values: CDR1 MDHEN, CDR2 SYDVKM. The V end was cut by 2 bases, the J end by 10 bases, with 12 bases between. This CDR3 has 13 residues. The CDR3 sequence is CASSLPQGHEQFF. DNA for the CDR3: TGTGCCAGCAGTTTACCCCAAGGGCACGAGCAGTTCTTC.

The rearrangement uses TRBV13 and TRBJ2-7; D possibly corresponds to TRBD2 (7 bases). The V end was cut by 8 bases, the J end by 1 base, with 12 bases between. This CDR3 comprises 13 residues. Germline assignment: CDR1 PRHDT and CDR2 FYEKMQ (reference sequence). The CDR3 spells CASAGAPSYEQYF. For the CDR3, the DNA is TGTGCCAGCGCGGGGGCCCCTTCCTACGAGCAGTACTTC.

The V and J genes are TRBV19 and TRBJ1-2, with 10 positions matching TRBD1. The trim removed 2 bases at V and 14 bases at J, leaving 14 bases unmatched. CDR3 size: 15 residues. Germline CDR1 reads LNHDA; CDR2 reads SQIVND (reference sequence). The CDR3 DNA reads TGTGCCAGTAGTATACGGACCGGGACAGGGGCCTCCGGGACCTTC. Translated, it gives CASSIRTGTGASGTF.

CDR3 sequence (DNA): TGTGCCAGCAGCCAAGGACTTACGGGGGTTGCCTACAATGAGCAGTTCTTC. Its protein product is CASSQGLTGVAYNEQFF. This chain joins TRBV4-2 and TRBJ2-1, with D possibly matching TRBD2 (6 bases). V was shortened by 1 base and J by 2 bases, with 15 bases between the two germline ends. CDR3 size: 17 residues. In germline, CDR1 is LGHNA, CDR2 YNFKEQ.

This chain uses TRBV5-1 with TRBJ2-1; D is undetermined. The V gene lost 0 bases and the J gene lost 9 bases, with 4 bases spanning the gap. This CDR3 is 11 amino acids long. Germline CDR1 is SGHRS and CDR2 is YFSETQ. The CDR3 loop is CASSLAGEQFF. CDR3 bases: TGCGCCAGCAGCTTGGCTGGTGAGCAGTTCTTC.

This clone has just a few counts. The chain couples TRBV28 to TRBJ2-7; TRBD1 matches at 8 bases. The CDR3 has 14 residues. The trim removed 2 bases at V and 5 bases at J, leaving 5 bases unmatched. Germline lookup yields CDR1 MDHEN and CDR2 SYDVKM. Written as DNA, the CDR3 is TGTGCCAGCAGTTTAGTGGACAGGGCTCACGAGCAGTACTTC. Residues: CASSLVDRAHEQYF.

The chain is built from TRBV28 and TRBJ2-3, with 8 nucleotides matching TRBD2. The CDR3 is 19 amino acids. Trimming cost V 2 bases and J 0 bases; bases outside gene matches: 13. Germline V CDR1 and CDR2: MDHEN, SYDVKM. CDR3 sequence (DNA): TGTGCCAGCAGTTTACCCCCCGGGGGGGGTCCGCTTAGCACAGATACGCAGTATTTT. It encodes CASSLPPGGGPLSTDTQYF.

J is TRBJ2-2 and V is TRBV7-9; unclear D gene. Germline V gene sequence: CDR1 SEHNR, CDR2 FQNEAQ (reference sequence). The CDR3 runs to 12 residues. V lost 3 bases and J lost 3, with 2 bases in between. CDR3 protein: CASSFYTGELFF. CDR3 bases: TGTGCCAGCAGCTTTTACACCGGGGAGCTGTTTTTT.

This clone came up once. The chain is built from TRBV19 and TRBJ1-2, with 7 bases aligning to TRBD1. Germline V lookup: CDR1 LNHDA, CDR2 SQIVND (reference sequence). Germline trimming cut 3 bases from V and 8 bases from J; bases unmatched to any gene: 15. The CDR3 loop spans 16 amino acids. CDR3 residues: CASSIGQDRYLEGYTF. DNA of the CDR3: TGTGCCAGTAGTATTGGACAGGACAGGTACTTAGAAGGCTACACCTTC. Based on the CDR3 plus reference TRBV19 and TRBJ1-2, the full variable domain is DGGITQSPKYLFRKEGQNVTLSCEQNLNHDAMYWYRQDPGQGLRLIYYSQIVNDFQKGDIAEGYSVSREKKESFPLTVTSAQKNPTAFYLCASSIGQDRYLEGYTFGSGTRLTVV.

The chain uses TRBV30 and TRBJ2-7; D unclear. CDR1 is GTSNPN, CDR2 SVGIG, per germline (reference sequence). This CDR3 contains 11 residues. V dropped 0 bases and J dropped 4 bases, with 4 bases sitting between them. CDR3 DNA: TGTGCCTGGAGTGTGCGGTACGAGCAGTACTTC. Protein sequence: CAWSVRYEQYF.

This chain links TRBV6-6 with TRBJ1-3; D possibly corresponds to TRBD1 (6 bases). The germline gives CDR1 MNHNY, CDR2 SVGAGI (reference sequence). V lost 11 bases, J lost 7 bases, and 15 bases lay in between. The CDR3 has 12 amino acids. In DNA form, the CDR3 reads TGTGCCGCCGGGGGCCAGGGGAACACCATATATTTT. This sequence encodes CAAGGQGNTIYF.

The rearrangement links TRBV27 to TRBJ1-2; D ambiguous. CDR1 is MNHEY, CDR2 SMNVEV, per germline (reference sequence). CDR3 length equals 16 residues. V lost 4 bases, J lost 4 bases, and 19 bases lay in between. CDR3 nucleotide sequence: TGTGCCAGCAGTTCAGCCCTGGTCGGGCCCGTCTATGGCTACACCTTC. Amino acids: CASSSALVGPVYGYTF.

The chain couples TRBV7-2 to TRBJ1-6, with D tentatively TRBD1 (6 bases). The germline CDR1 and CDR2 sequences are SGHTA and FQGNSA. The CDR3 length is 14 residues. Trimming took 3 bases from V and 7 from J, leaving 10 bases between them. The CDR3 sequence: CASSLAGVNSPLHF. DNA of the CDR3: TGTGCCAGCAGCTTGGCAGGGGTGAATTCACCCCTCCACTTT.

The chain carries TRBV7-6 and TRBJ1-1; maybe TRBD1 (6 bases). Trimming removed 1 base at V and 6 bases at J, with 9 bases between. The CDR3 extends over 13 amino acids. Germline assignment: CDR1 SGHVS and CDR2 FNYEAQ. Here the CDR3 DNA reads TGTGCCAGCAGCTTAGACAGGGTTTCTGAAGCTTTCTTT. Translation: CASSLDRVSEAFF.

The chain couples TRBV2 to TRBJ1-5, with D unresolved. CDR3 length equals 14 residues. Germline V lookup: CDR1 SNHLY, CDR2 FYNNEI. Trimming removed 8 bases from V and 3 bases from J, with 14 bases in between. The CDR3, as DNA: TGTGCCAGCTCGGACCGGGAATTCAATCAGCCCCAGCATTTT. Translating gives CASSDREFNQPQHF.

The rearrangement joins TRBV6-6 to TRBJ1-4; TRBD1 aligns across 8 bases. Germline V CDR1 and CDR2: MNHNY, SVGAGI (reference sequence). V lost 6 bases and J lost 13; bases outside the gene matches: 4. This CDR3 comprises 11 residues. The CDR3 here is CASRNRGTLFF. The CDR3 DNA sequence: TGTGCCAGCAGAAACAGGGGGACACTGTTTTTT.

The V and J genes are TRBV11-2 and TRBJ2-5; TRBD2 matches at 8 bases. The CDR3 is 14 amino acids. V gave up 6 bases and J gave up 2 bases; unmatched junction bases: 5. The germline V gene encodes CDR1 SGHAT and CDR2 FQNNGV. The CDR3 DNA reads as TGTGCCAGCAGTCTAGCGGGTCGGCAAGAGACCCAGTACTTC. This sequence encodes CASSLAGRQETQYF. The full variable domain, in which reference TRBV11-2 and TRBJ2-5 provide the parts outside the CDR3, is EAGVAQSPRYKIIEKRQSVAFWCNPISGHATLYWYQQILGQGPKLLIQFQNNGVVDDSQLPKDRFSAERLKGVDSTLKIQPAKLEDSAVYLCASSLAGRQETQYFGPGTRLLVL.

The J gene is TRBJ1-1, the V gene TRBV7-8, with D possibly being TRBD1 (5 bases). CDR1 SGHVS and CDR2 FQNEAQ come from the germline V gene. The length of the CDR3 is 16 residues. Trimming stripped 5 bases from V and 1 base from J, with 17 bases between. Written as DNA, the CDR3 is TGTGCCAGCAGCCAAAGACGCGGGGGGGGGAACACTGAAGCTTTCTTT. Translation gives CASSQRRGGGNTEAFF.

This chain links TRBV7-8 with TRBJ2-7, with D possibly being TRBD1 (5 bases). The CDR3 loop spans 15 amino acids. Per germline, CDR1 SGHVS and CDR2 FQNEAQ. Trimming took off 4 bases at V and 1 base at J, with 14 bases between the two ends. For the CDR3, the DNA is TGTGCCAGCAGCTCTAGGGCAGGGCGTTCCTACGAGCAGTACTTC. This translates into CASSSRAGRSYEQYF.

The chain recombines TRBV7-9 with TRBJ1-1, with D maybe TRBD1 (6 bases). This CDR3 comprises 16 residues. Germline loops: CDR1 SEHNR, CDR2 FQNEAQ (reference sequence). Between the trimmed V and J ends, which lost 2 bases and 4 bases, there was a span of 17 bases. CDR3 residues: CASSLKTGSYITEAFF. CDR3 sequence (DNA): TGTGCCAGCAGCTTAAAAACAGGGAGTTACATCACTGAAGCTTTCTTT.

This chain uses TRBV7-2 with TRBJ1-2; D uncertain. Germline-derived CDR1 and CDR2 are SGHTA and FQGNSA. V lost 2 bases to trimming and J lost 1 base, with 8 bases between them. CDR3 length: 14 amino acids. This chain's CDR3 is CASSLSADNYGYTF. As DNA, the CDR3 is TGTGCCAGCAGCTTATCGGCCGATAACTATGGCTACACCTTC.